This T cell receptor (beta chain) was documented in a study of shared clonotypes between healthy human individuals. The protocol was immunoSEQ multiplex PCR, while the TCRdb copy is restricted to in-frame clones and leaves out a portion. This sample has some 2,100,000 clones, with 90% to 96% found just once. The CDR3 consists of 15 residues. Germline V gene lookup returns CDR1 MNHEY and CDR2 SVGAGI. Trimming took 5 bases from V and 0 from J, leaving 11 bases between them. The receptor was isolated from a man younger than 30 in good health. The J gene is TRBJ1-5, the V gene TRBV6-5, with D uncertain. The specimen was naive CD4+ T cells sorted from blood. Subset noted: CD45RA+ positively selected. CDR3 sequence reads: CASSPTPNSNQPQHF. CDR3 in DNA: TGTGCCAGCAGTCCCACACCGAATAGCAATCAGCCCCAGCATTTT.